Following are 9 T cell receptor beta chains from one sample sequenced in a study of T cell responses to AZD1222 COVID-19 vaccine. Method: immunoSEQ multiplex PCR; TCRdb's copy keeps in-frame clones and lacks some. The sample holds fewer than 200,000 clones, 85% to 90% seen once. Sequencing was performed on peripheral blood, taken 28 days after the second AZD1222 dose. The receptors shown here come from an adult who received the AZD1222 COVID-19 vaccine.

CDR3 in DNA: TGTGCCAGCAGCCCGGACAGCCCTAATTCACCCCTCCACTTT. Its protein product is CASSPDSPNSPLHF. The chain employs TRBV14 and TRBJ1-6, with a weak D call TRBD1 (6 bases). In germline, CDR1 is SGHDN, CDR2 FVKESK. Trimming shortened V by 4 bases and J by 6 bases, and 10 bases separated the two germline ends. The length of the CDR3 is 14 residues.

The rearrangement joins TRBV5-1 to TRBJ1-2, with TRBD1 as a possible D gene (5 bases). Germline V gene lookup returns CDR1 SGHRS and CDR2 YFSETQ. The V end lost 6 bases, the J end lost 4 bases, and 10 bases lay between the germline ends. The CDR3 is 12 residues long. CDR3 DNA: TGCGCCAGCAAAGGGGCGGGCTATGGCTACACCTTC. It codes for CASKGAGYGYTF.

Only a few counts were recorded for this clone. The V and J genes are TRBV4-3 and TRBJ1-6; a weak D match, TRBD1 (5 bases). Germline V CDR1 and CDR2: LGHNA, YSLEER. The ends were cut back, 0 bases at V and 6 bases at J, with 12 bases in the middle. The CDR3 consists of 16 residues. The CDR3 sequence: CASSQDPPGSNSPLHF. CDR3 in DNA: TGCGCCAGCAGCCAAGATCCTCCAGGGTCTAATTCACCCCTCCACTTT.

This chain connects TRBV6-1 to TRBJ2-7, with D maybe TRBD2 (6 bases). V lost 2 bases, J lost 0 bases, and 11 bases lay in between. The CDR3 runs to 15 residues. Per the germline V gene, CDR1 is MNHNS and CDR2 is SASEGT. Here the CDR3 reads CASSEHMEGSYEQYF. The CDR3, as DNA: TGTGCCAGCAGTGAACACATGGAGGGCTCCTACGAGCAGTACTTC.

This clone appeared a few times. The CDR3 is CASSNPRGSTNEKLFF. CDR3 DNA: TGTGCCAGCAGCAATCCAAGGGGTTCAACTAATGAAAAACTGTTTTTT. The chain uses TRBV11-2 and TRBJ1-4; D is possibly TRBD1 (5 bases). CDR3 length equals 16 residues. Trimming removed 5 bases at V and 0 bases at J, with 13 bases between. Germline CDR1 is SGHAT and CDR2 is FQNNGV.

J is TRBJ1-5 and V is TRBV3-1 (or the pseudogene TRBV3-2), with 9 bases matching TRBD1. With V trimmed by 7 bases and J by 4 bases, 5 bases remained unmatched. CDR1 and CDR2 (germline): LGHDT, YNNKEL (reference sequence). The CDR3 has 14 amino acids. The CDR3: CASNHGTGNQPQHF. The CDR3 DNA sequence: TGTGCCAGCAACCACGGGACAGGGAATCAGCCCCAGCATTTT.

The V and J genes are TRBV5-6 and TRBJ2-3; weak D call: TRBD1 (6 bases). Looked up from germline, CDR1 is SGHDT and CDR2 is YYEEEE. The CDR3 is 15 residues long. With 4 bases removed from V and 0 bases from J, the gap between germline ends came to 12 bases. The CDR3 loop reads CASSPGQLSTDTQYF. The CDR3 DNA follows: TGTGCCAGCAGCCCCGGACAGCTAAGCACAGATACGCAGTATTTT.

This clone has a single count. The J gene is TRBJ1-2, the V gene TRBV6-5, with 10 bases matching TRBD1. Germline V lookup: CDR1 MNHEY, CDR2 SVGAGI. The V gene end was trimmed by 2 bases and the J gene end by 7 bases; junction bases not matched to a gene: 1. The CDR3 runs 13 residues. In DNA, the CDR3 is TGTGCCAGCAGTTACGGGACAGGGGTTGGCTACACCTTC. Its translation: CASSYGTGVGYTF.

The chain is built from TRBV7-6 and TRBJ2-5, with 9 bases that match TRBD1. Unmatched junction bases numbered 17, after V lost 5 bases and J lost 4 bases. The CDR3 spans 18 residues. The V gene's germline CDR1 is SGHVS and CDR2 FNYEAQ. The CDR3 region is CASSPQGRQGGILETQYF. CDR3 bases: TGTGCCAGCAGCCCCCAAGGGCGACAGGGGGGGATTTTAGAGACCCAGTACTTC.